This T cell receptor (beta chain) appears in the sequencing data of a study of blood T cell repertoires in COVID-19. Germline loops: CDR1 SEHNR, CDR2 FQNEAQ (reference sequence). V dropped 3 bases and J dropped 3; count of bases not matched to a gene: 3. The CDR3 is 14 amino acids. Authors' methods: Amplifying reference gene primers gave estimates of nucleated cell counts. Repertoires were generated with immunoSEQ multiplex PCR, while TCRdb's copy carries only in-frame clones and drops some. The V and J calls and clone size are taken from that table; D and trimming were inferred from the DNA. This sample carries about 160,000 clones, about four fifths of them seen once, and the ten largest clones take about 4%.

This receptor was obtained from a woman aged 80 or over with acute or convalescent COVID-19. The J gene is TRBJ2-3, the V gene TRBV7-9; the match to TRBD2 covers 7 bases. Specimen: peripheral blood. The CDR3 DNA reads as TGTGCCAGCAGCTTCGGGGACTATACAGATACGCAGTATTTT. As protein: CASSFGDYTDTQYF.